This TCR beta chain was found in a study of blood T cell repertoires in COVID-19. As for the study in general: Spain, Italy and the United States supplied samples that represented acute and convalescent COVID-19. Sample material is recorded as cDNA or gDNA derived from T cells, B-cell-depleted T cells, or PBMCs.

CDR3 length equals 19 residues. The V gene's germline CDR1 is ENHRY and CDR2 SYGVKD. Between the trimmed V and J ends, which lost 0 bases and 0 bases, there was a span of 21 bases. Source study methods: Reference gene primer amplification in the assay estimated nucleated cell counts. Method: immunoSEQ multiplex PCR; TCRdb's copy keeps in-frame clones and lacks some. The V and J calls and clone size are taken from that table; D and trimming were inferred from the DNA. The repertoire holds under 300,000 clones, with under 85% as singletons. This clone is a singleton in its sample. The chain combines TRBV10-3 with TRBJ2-7, with D perhaps TRBD1 (6 bases). Sequencing input: peripheral blood. This receptor was identified in a man aged 25 to 40 who had recovered from COVID-19. CDR3 DNA sequence: TGTGCCATCAGTGAGTCGACTCGATTCCGACAGGTGCGCTCCTACGAGCAGTACTTC. It codes for CAISESTRFRQVRSYEQYF.